This TCR beta chain is from a study of blood T cell repertoires in COVID-19. Study in general: Samples came from the United States, Italy and Spain, spanning acute and convalescent COVID-19. Nucleic acid was either cDNA or gDNA, and it came from T cells, B-cell-depleted T cells, or PBMCs.

Per the original methods: Estimation of nucleated cell counts relied on the amplification of reference gene primers. The protocol was immunoSEQ multiplex PCR, while the TCRdb copy is restricted to in-frame clones and leaves out a portion. V and J calls and clone size come straight from that table; D and trimming were deduced from the DNA. The sample carries more than 200,000 clones, approximately 80% recorded once. The V end was cut by 3 bases, the J end by 7 bases, with 15 bases between. Germline V lookup: CDR1 SGHAT, CDR2 FQNNGV. The CDR3 sequence is 14 residues long. J is TRBJ1-2 and V is TRBV11-2, with D possibly being TRBD1 (5 bases). The receptor's source is a man between 40 and 49 years old with acute or convalescent COVID-19. Sequencing was carried out using peripheral blood. CDR3 nucleotides: TGTGCCAGCAGCTTGGGGCGGGGTGTGGGTGGCTACACCTTC. Protein sequence: CASSLGRGVGGYTF.